Following are 10 T cell receptor beta chains from one sample sequenced in a study of T-cell memory formation after mild COVID-19. From the 5' RACE reads, TCRdb called clonotypes with MiXCR, one entry per CDR3 protein. The sample gives some 450,000 distinct CDR3 sequences, 20% of which show up once; 8.4% is in the top ten. The sample consisted of PBMCs or a T cell subset sorted from them (not recorded which). Source of these receptors: an adult woman who had mild COVID-19 (a few samples of this study predate the infection). Cell type and time point are not known.

The V and J genes are TRBV19 and TRBJ1-5, with a possible D match to TRBD1 (5 bases). The CDR3 covers 13 residues. CDR1 LNHDA and CDR2 SQIVND come from the germline V gene (reference sequence). Trimming took 5 bases from V and 4 from J, leaving 9 bases between them. As DNA, the CDR3 is TGTGCCAGTAGTCGAGGGGATAATCAGCCCCAGCATTTT. Protein sequence: CASSRGDNQPQHF.

The chain couples TRBV5-1 to TRBJ1-1; possible D gene TRBD1, 6 bases. Trimming stripped 8 bases from V and 5 bases from J, with 22 bases between. The germline gives CDR1 SGHRS, CDR2 YFSETQ. This CDR3 has 15 residues. Written as DNA, the CDR3 is TGCGCCAGTAAAATGACTCAGGGGTCGGTTACTGAAGCTTTCTTT. Translated, it gives CASKMTQGSVTEAFF.

Worth noting for this clonotype: A single base is all that separates this from a far larger clone, so a read error is likely. The rearrangement links TRBV28 to TRBJ2-7, with D hard to call. The CDR3 consists of 11 residues. Germline CDR1 MDHEN, CDR2 SYDVKM. Trimming cost V 6 bases and J 0 bases, with 3 bases left between them. The CDR3, as DNA: TGTGCCAGCAGGTACTCCTACGAGCAGTACTTC. As protein: CASRYSYEQYF.

Only a few counts were recorded for this clonotype. The rearrangement uses TRBV2 and TRBJ2-5; 13 nucleotides align to TRBD2. Trimming took 0 bases from V and 4 from J; bases not matched to a gene: 5. The CDR3 sequence is 17 residues long. The germline CDR1 and CDR2 sequences are SNHLY and FYNNEI. CDR3 bases: TGTGCCAGCAGTGAAGCGCGACTAGCGGGGGGATCAGAGACCCAGTACTTC. Amino acid sequence: CASSEARLAGGSETQYF.

This clonotype has a handful of counts. V and J are TRBV29-1 and TRBJ1-1; 10 bases agree with TRBD1. V trimming: 6 bases; J trimming: 4 bases; junction bases outside the gene matches: 5. Germline CDR1 is SQVTM and CDR2 is ANQGSEA. The CDR3 length is 13 residues. The CDR3 protein is CSVGTGARTEAFF. The CDR3 bases are TGCAGCGTCGGGACAGGGGCTCGCACTGAAGCTTTCTTT.

The chain carries TRBV7-3 and TRBJ2-3; perhaps TRBD2 as D (6 bases). The CDR3 loop spans 16 amino acids. Germline CDR1 SGHTA, CDR2 FQGTGA. V lost 2 bases and J 0 bases, leaving 12 bases between the germline ends. CDR3 sequence: CASSLLPSGSTDTQYF. The DNA of the CDR3 is TGTGCCAGCAGCTTATTGCCCAGCGGGAGCACAGATACGCAGTATTTT. Full variable domain (missing parts from reference TRBV7-3 and TRBJ2-3): GAGVSQTPSNKVTEKGKYVELRCDPISGHTALYWYRQSLGQGPEFLIYFQGTGAADDSGLPNDRFFAVRPEGSVSTLKIQRTERGDSAVYLCASSLLPSGSTDTQYFGPGTRLTVL.

This clonotype was found a few times. The J gene is TRBJ1-6, the V gene TRBV15; D unclear. V gave up 5 bases and J gave up 6 bases, with 14 bases separating them. The CDR3 length is 15 residues. Per the germline V gene, CDR1 is LNHNV and CDR2 is YYDKDF (reference sequence). CDR3 DNA: TGTGCCACCAGCCTGAGTTACGTGGGTAATTCACCCCTCCACTTT. This sequence encodes CATSLSYVGNSPLHF. Based on the CDR3 plus reference TRBV15 and TRBJ1-6, the full variable domain is DAMVIQNPRYQVTQFGKPVTLSCSQTLNHNVMYWYQQKSSQAPKLLFHYYDKDFNNEADTPDNFQSRRPNTSFCFLDIRSPGLGDTAMYLCATSLSYVGNSPLHFGNGTRLTVT.

J is TRBJ2-2 and V is TRBV20-1, with TRBD2 identical over 16 bases. V lost 3 bases and J lost 4; bases outside the gene matches: 11. CDR1 DFQATT and CDR2 SNEGSKA come from the germline V gene (reference sequence). The CDR3 extends over 19 amino acids. CDR3 in amino acids: CSARKPGLAGGPGTGELFF. The DNA of the CDR3 is TGCAGTGCTAGGAAACCGGGACTAGCGGGAGGGCCTGGCACCGGGGAGCTGTTTTTT.

This clonotype was seen a handful of times. The gene calls are TRBV29-1 and TRBJ2-1; D not certain. Trimming removed 4 bases at V and 3 bases at J, with 13 bases between. Germline V gives CDR1 SQVTM, CDR2 ANQGSEA. The CDR3 covers 14 residues. CDR3 sequence (DNA): TGCAGCGTTGTACGTGGGAACGGCTACAATGAGCAGTTCTTC. Its protein is CSVVRGNGYNEQFF.

The J gene is TRBJ1-2, the V gene TRBV29-1, with no clear D. CDR1 and CDR2 (germline): SQVTM, ANQGSEA. The length of the CDR3 is 13 residues. V lost 3 bases and J lost 8, with 16 bases in between. The CDR3: CSVDGGAAGGYTF. CDR3 coding DNA: TGCAGCGTTGACGGTGGAGCGGCCGGGGGCTACACCTTC.